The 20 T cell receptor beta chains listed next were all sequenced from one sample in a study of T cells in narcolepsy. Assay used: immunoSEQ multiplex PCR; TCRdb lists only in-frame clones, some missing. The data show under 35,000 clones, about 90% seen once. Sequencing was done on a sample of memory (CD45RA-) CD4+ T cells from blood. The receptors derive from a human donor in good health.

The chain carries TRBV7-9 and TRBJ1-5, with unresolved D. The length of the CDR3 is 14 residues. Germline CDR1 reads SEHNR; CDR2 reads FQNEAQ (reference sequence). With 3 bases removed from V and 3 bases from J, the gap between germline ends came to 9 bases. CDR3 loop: CASSFDTANQPQHF. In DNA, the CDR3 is TGTGCCAGCAGCTTCGACACTGCCAATCAGCCCCAGCATTTT.

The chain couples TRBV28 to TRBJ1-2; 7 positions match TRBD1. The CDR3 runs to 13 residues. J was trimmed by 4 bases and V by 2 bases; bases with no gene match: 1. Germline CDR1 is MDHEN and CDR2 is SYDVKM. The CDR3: CASSLTGAYGYTF. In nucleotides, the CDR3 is TGTGCCAGCAGTTTAACAGGGGCCTATGGCTACACCTTC.

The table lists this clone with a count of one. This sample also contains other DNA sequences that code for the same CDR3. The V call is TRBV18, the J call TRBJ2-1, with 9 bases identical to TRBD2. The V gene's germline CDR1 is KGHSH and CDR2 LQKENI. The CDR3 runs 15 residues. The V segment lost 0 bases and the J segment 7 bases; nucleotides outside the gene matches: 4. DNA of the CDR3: TGTGCCAGCTCACCACCGGCGGGAGGGGGTAATGAGCAGTTCTTC. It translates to CASSPPAGGGNEQFF.

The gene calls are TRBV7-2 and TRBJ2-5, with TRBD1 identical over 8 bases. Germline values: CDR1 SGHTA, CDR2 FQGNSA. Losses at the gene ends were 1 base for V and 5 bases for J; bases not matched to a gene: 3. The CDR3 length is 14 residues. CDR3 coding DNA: TGTGCCAGCAGCTTAGGACAGGGGTGGGAGACCCAGTACTTC. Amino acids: CASSLGQGWETQYF.

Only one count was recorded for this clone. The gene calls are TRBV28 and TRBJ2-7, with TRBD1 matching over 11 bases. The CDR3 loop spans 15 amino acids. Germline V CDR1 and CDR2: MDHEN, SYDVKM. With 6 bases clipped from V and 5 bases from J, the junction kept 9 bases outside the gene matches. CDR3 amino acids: CASRSPGTGGHEQYF. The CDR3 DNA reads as TGTGCCAGCAGGTCACCCGGGACAGGGGGACACGAGCAGTACTTC.

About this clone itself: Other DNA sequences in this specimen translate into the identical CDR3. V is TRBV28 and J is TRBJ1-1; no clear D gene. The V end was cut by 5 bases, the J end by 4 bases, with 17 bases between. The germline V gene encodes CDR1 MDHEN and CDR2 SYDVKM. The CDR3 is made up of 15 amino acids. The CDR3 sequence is CASSLPLTGGTEAFF. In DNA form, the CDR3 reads TGTGCCAGCAGTCTACCCTTAACGGGCGGCACTGAAGCTTTCTTT.

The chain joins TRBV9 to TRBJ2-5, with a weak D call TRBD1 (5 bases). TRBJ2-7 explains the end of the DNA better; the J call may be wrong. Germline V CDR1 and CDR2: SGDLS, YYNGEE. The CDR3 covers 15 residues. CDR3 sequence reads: CASSVGQGNSYEQYF. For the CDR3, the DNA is TGTGCCAGCAGCGTAGGGCAGGGAAACTCCTACGAGCAGTACTTC.

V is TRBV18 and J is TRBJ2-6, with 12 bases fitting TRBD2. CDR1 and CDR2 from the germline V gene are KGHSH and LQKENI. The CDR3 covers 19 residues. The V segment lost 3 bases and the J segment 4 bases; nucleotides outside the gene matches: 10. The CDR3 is CASSPLSLAGGPGANVLTF. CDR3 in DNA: TGTGCCAGCTCACCCCTTAGTCTAGCGGGGGGGCCCGGGGCCAACGTCCTGACTTTC.

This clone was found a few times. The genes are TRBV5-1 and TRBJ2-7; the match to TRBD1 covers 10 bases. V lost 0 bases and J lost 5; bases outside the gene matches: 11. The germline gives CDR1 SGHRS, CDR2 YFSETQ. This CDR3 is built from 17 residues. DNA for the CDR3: TGCGCCAGCAGCTTGGTTCCCGGCGGGACAGGGGATAACGAGCAGTACTTC. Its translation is CASSLVPGGTGDNEQYF.

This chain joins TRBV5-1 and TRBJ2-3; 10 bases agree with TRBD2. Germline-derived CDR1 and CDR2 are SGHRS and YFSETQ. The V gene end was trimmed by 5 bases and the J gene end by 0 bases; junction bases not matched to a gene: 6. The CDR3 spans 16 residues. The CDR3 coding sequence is TGCGCCAGCAGGCCGGGACTAGCGACCAGCACAGATACGCAGTATTTT. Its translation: CASRPGLATSTDTQYF.

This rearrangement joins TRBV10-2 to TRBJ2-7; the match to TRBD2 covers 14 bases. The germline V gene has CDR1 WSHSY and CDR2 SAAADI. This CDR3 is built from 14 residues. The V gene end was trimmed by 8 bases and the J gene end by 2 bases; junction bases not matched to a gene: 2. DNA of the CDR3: TGCGCCAGCGGGACTAGCGGGGGTACCTACGAGCAGTACTTC. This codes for CASGTSGGTYEQYF.

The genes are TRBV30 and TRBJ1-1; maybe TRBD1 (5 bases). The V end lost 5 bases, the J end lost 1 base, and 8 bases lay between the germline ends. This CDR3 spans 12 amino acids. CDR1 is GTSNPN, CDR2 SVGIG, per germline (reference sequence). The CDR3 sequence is CAWGDGNTEAFF. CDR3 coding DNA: TGTGCCTGGGGGGACGGGAACACTGAAGCTTTCTTT. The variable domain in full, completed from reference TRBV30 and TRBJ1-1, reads SQTIHQWPATLVQPVGSPLSLECTVEGTSNPNLYWYRQAAGRGLQLLFYSVGIGQISSEVPQNLSASRPQDRQFILSSKKLLLSDSGFYLCAWGDGNTEAFFGQGTRLTVV.

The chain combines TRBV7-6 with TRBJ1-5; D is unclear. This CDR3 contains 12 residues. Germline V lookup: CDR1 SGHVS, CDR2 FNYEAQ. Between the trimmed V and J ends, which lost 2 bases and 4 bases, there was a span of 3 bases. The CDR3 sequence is CASSLQNQPQHF. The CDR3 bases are TGTGCCAGCAGCTTACAGAATCAGCCCCAGCATTTT.

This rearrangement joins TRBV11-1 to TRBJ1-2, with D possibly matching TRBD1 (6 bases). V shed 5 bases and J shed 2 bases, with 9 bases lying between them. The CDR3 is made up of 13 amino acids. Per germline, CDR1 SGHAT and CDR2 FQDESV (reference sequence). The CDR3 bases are TGTGCCAGCAGCCTCGGACAGAACTATGGCTACACCTTC. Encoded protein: CASSLGQNYGYTF.

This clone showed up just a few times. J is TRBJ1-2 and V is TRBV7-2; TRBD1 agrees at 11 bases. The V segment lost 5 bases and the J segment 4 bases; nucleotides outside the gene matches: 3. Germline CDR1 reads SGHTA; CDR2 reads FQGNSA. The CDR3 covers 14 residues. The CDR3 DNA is TGTGCCAGCAGCCGGGACAGGGGGGTCTATGGCTACACCTTC. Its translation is CASSRDRGVYGYTF.

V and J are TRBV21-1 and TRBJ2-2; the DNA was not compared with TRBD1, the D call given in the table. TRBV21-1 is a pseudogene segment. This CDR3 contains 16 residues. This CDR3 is CASSKSGTGNTGELFF. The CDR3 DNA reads TGTGCCAGCAGCAAATCCGGGACAGGGAACACCGGGGAGCTGTTTTTT.

The CDR3 loop is CASSIKAAGSGSYNEQFF. The CDR3 DNA reads TGTGCCAGTAGTATTAAGGCTGCAGGTAGCGGATCCTACAATGAGCAGTTCTTC. V usage is TRBV19 and J usage is TRBJ2-1; D might be TRBD2 (6 bases). The CDR3 covers 18 residues. V lost 3 bases and J 1 base, leaving 19 bases between the germline ends. Germline loops: CDR1 LNHDA, CDR2 SQIVND (reference sequence).

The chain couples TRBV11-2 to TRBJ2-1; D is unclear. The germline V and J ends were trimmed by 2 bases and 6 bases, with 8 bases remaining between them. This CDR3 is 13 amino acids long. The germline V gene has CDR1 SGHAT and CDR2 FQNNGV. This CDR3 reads CASSLPLSNEQFF. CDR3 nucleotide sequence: TGTGCCAGCAGCTTACCACTCAGCAATGAGCAGTTCTTC.

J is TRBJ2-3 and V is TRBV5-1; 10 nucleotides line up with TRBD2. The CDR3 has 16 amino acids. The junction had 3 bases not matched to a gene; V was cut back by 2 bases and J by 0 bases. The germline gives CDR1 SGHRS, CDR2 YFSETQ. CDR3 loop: CASSLLAGPSTDTQYF. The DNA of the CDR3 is TGCGCCAGCAGCTTACTAGCGGGGCCTAGCACAGATACGCAGTATTTT.

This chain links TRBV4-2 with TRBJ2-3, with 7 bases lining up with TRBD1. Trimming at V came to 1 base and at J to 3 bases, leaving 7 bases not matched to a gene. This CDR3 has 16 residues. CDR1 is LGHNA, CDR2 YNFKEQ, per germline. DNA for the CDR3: TGTGCCAGCAGCCAAGTGGGGACAGACCAAACAGATACGCAGTATTTT. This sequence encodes CASSQVGTDQTDTQYF.